The 3 T cell receptor beta chains below all came from one sample that was sequenced in a study of blood T cell repertoires in COVID-19. Measured with immunoSEQ multiplex PCR; TCRdb has only the in-frame clones, and not every one. The sample records some 80,000 clones, around 83% being singletons. Sequencing was done on a sample of peripheral blood. These TCRs come from a woman aged 80 or over in a cohort sampled during active or convalescent COVID-19.

The V gene is TRBV7-3, the J gene TRBJ1-1, with a tentative D call TRBD1 (5 bases). Trimming took off 0 bases at V and 0 bases at J, with 11 bases between the two ends. Germline V gene data show CDR1 as SGHTA and CDR2 as FQGTGA. This CDR3 comprises 16 residues. The CDR3 spells CASSLTGGTMNTEAFF. CDR3 nucleotide sequence: TGTGCCAGCAGCTTAACAGGCGGGACGATGAACACTGAAGCTTTCTTT.

This clone was recorded a few times. V usage is TRBV30 and J usage is TRBJ2-7; TRBD1 agrees at 8 bases. The CDR3 extends over 14 amino acids. Germline loops: CDR1 GTSNPN, CDR2 SVGIG (reference sequence). Trimming cost V 3 bases and J 3 bases; bases outside gene matches: 7. CDR3 amino acids: CAWSVRDRYYEQYF. The CDR3 DNA reads TGTGCCTGGAGCGTTCGGGACAGGTACTACGAGCAGTACTTC.

The chain recombines TRBV7-3 with TRBJ2-2; 9 bases align to TRBD1. The CDR3 runs 17 residues. J was trimmed by 1 base and V by 5 bases; bases with no gene match: 8. CDR1 and CDR2 from the germline V gene are SGHTA and FQGTGA. The CDR3 DNA follows: TGTGCCAGCAGCCGCTACGGACAGGGGCTGAACACCGGGGAGCTGTTTTTT. It yields the protein CASSRYGQGLNTGELFF.